This T cell receptor (beta chain) derives from a study of T-cell reconstitution after alpha-beta-depleted transplantation in children. This clonotype has ten or more counts. Its antigen remains unknown. Sequence at one end of the junction differs from germline and may be a read error. CDR3 length: 15 residues. Looked up from germline, CDR1 is SGHTA and CDR2 is FQGNSA. Unique molecular identifiers featured in how the TCRbeta library was prepared. Each CDR3 protein gets one entry after TCRdb re-called the PCR reads with MiXCR. The profile shows roughly 180,000 distinct CDR3 sequences, approximately 12% of them singletons. The study's findings and limits: Alpha-beta T cells present about two months after transplant were reported to originate from several hundred expanded graft clones. Surviving thymic progenitors and recipient T cells were the source of high TCRbeta diversity at day 60 in some patients. T-cell counts and diversity were attributed mostly to newly produced T cells one year after transplant.

The chain carries TRBV7-2 and TRBJ1-2; D uncertain. Sequenced here: PBMCs, sampled before TCRalphabeta/CD19-depleted stem cell transplant. The sequence came from a boy between 2 and 10 years old with acute myeloid leukemia, due to receive a stem cell transplant. CDR3 sequence reads: CSSSLSVGFDYGYTF. Here the CDR3 DNA reads TGTTCCAGCAGCCTTTCTGTGGGGTTTGACTATGGCTACACCTTC.